The 10 T cell receptor beta chains listed next were all sequenced from one sample in a study of human T cells and chemical hapten exposure. The time point denotes: patch test 3, about 24 weeks after DPC sensitization. Treatment described: therapeutic diphenylcyclopropenone sensitization with weekly scalp DPC. MiXCR was run by TCRdb on the RACE reads, yielding one entry per CDR3 protein. The sample includes 90,000 to 140,000 distinct CDR3 sequences, roughly a third of them seen just once. The source was whole blood, collected in connection with sensitization to the hapten diphenylcyclopropenone (DPC). Every receptor here comes from a man in his forties or fifties with alopecia areata. Some clones in this sample may be carry-over from other donors' samples.

The rearrangement joins TRBV7-8 to TRBJ2-1; no reliable D call. Germline V CDR1 and CDR2: SGHVS, FQNEAQ. V was clipped by 4 bases and J by 9 bases, with 13 bases between them. The CDR3 covers 13 residues. This CDR3 is CASSSQISSEQFF. The DNA for the CDR3 is TGTGCCAGCAGCTCCCAGATCTCGAGTGAGCAGTTCTTC.

The rearrangement joins TRBV4-2 to TRBJ2-3; 9 bases agree with TRBD2. Germline V gene sequence: CDR1 LGHNA, CDR2 YNFKEQ. J was trimmed by 2 bases and V by 0 bases; bases with no gene match: 6. CDR3 size: 17 residues. This CDR3 reads CASSQEGGRADTDTQYF. The CDR3 DNA sequence: TGTGCCAGCAGCCAAGAAGGCGGGAGGGCCGACACAGATACGCAGTATTTT.

The chain employs TRBV2 and TRBJ2-5; tentatively, D is TRBD1 (6 bases). The CDR3 is 17 amino acids. Germline V gene sequence: CDR1 SNHLY, CDR2 FYNNEI. Trimming cost V 5 bases and J 2 bases, with 21 bases left between them. The CDR3: CASSRRNYRDLQETQYF. Written as DNA, the CDR3 is TGTGCCAGCAGTCGAAGAAACTACAGGGACCTACAAGAGACCCAGTACTTC.

The DNA for the CDR3 is TGTGCCAGCAGTTTGGTGACAGCCGACTATGGCTACACCTTC. It translates to CASSLVTADYGYTF. The chain joins TRBV12-3 or TRBV12-4 to TRBJ1-2; D is perhaps TRBD1 (5 bases). V lost 3 bases and J 3 bases, leaving 11 bases between the germline ends. The CDR3 covers 14 residues.

The rearrangement uses TRBV27 and TRBJ1-5; no firm D call. Germline V gene data show CDR1 as MNHEY and CDR2 as SMNVEV (reference sequence). This CDR3 is 15 amino acids long. Trimming pared 0 bases from V and 0 bases from J, leaving 6 bases between. CDR3 residues: CASSLSTYSNQPQHF. The CDR3 DNA follows: TGTGCCAGCAGTTTATCCACTTATAGCAATCAGCCCCAGCATTTT.

The chain joins TRBV6-2 or TRBV6-3 to TRBJ2-1, with 8 bases that match TRBD1. Trimming removed 10 bases from V and 6 bases from J; junction bases left unmatched: 11. The CDR3 is 14 residues long. Germline V lookup: CDR1 MNHEY, CDR2 SVGEGT. The CDR3 loop reads CATSGTGPTNEQFF. Written as DNA, the CDR3 is TGTGCCACCTCCGGGACAGGACCAACCAATGAGCAGTTCTTC.

The rearrangement joins TRBV20-1 to TRBJ1-1; no definite D call. V dropped 5 bases and J dropped 1 base, with 14 bases sitting between them. This CDR3 comprises 14 residues. In germline, CDR1 is DFQATT, CDR2 SNEGSKA (reference sequence). The CDR3 sequence: CSAGEDGPNTEAFF. CDR3 coding DNA: TGCAGTGCTGGGGAGGACGGACCGAACACTGAAGCTTTCTTT.

In its sample, this clonotype was seen a few times. The junction and the germline gene differ at one end; a read error may be behind it. The gene calls are TRBV18 and TRBJ1-1; 11 nucleotides agree with TRBD1. CDR1 KGHSH and CDR2 LQKENI come from the germline V gene. The CDR3 length is 13 residues. The CDR3 spells CASSLPQDRGLHF. The CDR3 region has the DNA TGTGCCAGCTCACTCCCGCAGGACAGGGGGCTTCATTTT.

CDR3 bases: TGTGCCAGCGTAGGCCGCAACAATGAGCAGTTCTTC. Translated, it gives CASVGRNNEQFF. The V call is TRBV7-9, the J call TRBJ2-1; D not certain. CDR3 length: 12 amino acids. V was cut by 8 bases and J by 5 bases, with 10 bases left in between. Germline values: CDR1 SEHNR, CDR2 FQNEAQ (reference sequence).

V gene TRBV15 combines with J gene TRBJ2-4; 10 bases map to TRBD1. Germline assignment: CDR1 LNHNV and CDR2 YYDKDF (reference sequence). CDR3 length: 15 residues. The V and J ends lost 0 bases and 9 bases, in that order; junction bases with no gene match: 5. CDR3 bases: TGTGCCACCAGCAGAGAGGGACAGGGGAGAAGCATTCAGTACTTC. Encoded protein: CATSREGQGRSIQYF.